What follows are 20 T cell receptor beta chains derived from one specimen sequenced in a study of OX40 agonist ivuxolimab in advanced cancers. TCRdb keeps only in-frame clones here, not all; method: immunoSEQ multiplex PCR. The sample records tens of thousands of clones, 88% being singletons. The sample here was CD4+ or CD8+ T cells sorted from blood, taken in a trial of the OX40 agonist ivuxolimab. The origin of the receptors is an adult with an advanced solid tumor such as melanoma, head and neck, liver or kidney cancer.

This chain joins TRBV30 and TRBJ1-2; 7 positions match TRBD1. V dropped 2 bases and J dropped 6; count of bases not matched to a gene: 21. Germline V lookup: CDR1 GTSNPN, CDR2 SVGIG (reference sequence). This CDR3 comprises 18 residues. The CDR3 loop reads CAWSQVTPPGQRSDGYTF. DNA of the CDR3: TGTGCCTGGAGTCAGGTGACGCCTCCGGGACAGAGATCGGATGGCTACACCTTC.

The CDR3 DNA sequence: TGCAGCGGCGTTGCGAAAAACATTCAGTACTTC. It codes for CSGVAKNIQYF. The chain has TRBV29-1 and TRBJ2-4, with D hard to call. Germline V gene sequence: CDR1 SQVTM, CDR2 ANQGSEA. This CDR3 spans 11 amino acids. Trimming left V 7 bases short and J 4 bases short, with 8 bases between.

The chain employs TRBV7-3 and TRBJ2-2, with 11 bases identical to TRBD2. Germline loops: CDR1 SGHTA, CDR2 FQGTGA. Germline trimming cut 2 bases from V and 4 bases from J; bases unmatched to any gene: 3. The CDR3 loop spans 16 amino acids. The CDR3 spells CASSLGLAGGTGELFF. The CDR3 DNA sequence: TGTGCCAGCAGCTTAGGGCTAGCGGGAGGCACCGGGGAGCTGTTTTTT.

V gene TRBV20-1 combines with J gene TRBJ2-5; D remains unclear. Looked up from germline, CDR1 is DFQATT and CDR2 is SNEGSKA (reference sequence). V was clipped by 5 bases and J by 2 bases, with 3 bases between them. This CDR3 has 10 residues. The CDR3 DNA follows: TGCAGTGCTCAACAAGAGACCCAGTACTTC. Amino acids: CSAQQETQYF.

The V gene is TRBV11-2, the J gene TRBJ2-3, with D maybe TRBD1 (6 bases). The germline CDR1 and CDR2 sequences are SGHAT and FQNNGV. Trimming shortened V by 5 bases and J by 2 bases, and 14 bases separated the two germline ends. This CDR3 is built from 15 residues. The CDR3 nucleotides read TGTGCCAGCAGCAGCTCAGGGGCGGCCACAGATACGCAGTATTTT. Amino acids: CASSSSGAATDTQYF.

This chain uses TRBV7-2 with TRBJ2-1, with 9 nucleotides matching TRBD1. V shed 5 bases, J shed 5 bases, and the junction held 4 bases outside the gene matches. This CDR3 is built from 14 residues. Germline CDR1 reads SGHTA; CDR2 reads FQGNSA. CDR3 in amino acids: CASSEDRGNNEQFF. For the CDR3, the DNA is TGTGCCAGCAGCGAAGACAGGGGGAACAATGAGCAGTTCTTC.

Only a few counts were recorded for this clone. The V gene is TRBV28, the J gene TRBJ1-5, with D uncertain. CDR1 is MDHEN and CDR2 is SYDVKM in the germline V gene. Trimming shortened V by 5 bases and J by 0 bases, and 8 bases separated the two germline ends. The CDR3 runs 14 residues. The DNA of the CDR3 is TGTGCCAGCAGTCTAACATTTAGCAATCAGCCCCAGCATTTT. Protein: CASSLTFSNQPQHF.

The rearrangement uses TRBV5-1 and TRBJ1-5; 7 bases match TRBD1. Per germline, CDR1 SGHRS and CDR2 YFSETQ. This CDR3 spans 15 amino acids. V was pared by 1 base and J by 2 bases, with 3 bases of the junction left unmatched. The CDR3 region has the DNA TGCGCCAGCAGCTTGCAGGGGGGCGGCAATCAGCCCCAGCATTTT. Amino acids: CASSLQGGGNQPQHF.

V gene TRBV2 combines with J gene TRBJ1-4, with TRBD1 matching 10 bases. From germline, CDR1 is SNHLY and CDR2 FYNNEI. The CDR3 covers 14 residues. J lost 8 bases, V lost 6 bases, and 6 bases had no gene match. CDR3 bases: TGTGCCAGCAGAGGAGGGACAGGGGACGAAAAACTGTTTTTT. Translating it yields CASRGGTGDEKLFF. Combining the CDR3 with reference TRBV2 and TRBJ1-4 gives the whole variable domain EPEVTQTPSHQVTQMGQEVILRCVPISNHLYFYWYRQILGQKVEFLVSFYNNEISEKSEIFDDQFSVERPDGSNFTLKIRSTKLEDSAMYFCASRGGTGDEKLFFGSGTQLSVL.

The chain links TRBV21-1 to TRBJ1-4; the table's D gene call, TRBD1, was not cross checked with the DNA. TRBV21-1 is an annotated pseudogene. This CDR3 has 16 residues. In DNA, the CDR3 is TGTGCCAGCAGCAAAGTGGACAACGCAACTAATGAAAAACTGTTTTTT. Residues: CASSKVDNATNEKLFF.

CDR3 bases: TGCGCCAGCAGCCGCCCCCCTAGCTACGAGCAGTACTTC. Protein sequence: CASSRPPSYEQYF. The J gene is TRBJ2-7, the V gene TRBV5-1, with no clear D. The CDR3 runs to 13 residues. The V end was cut by 4 bases, the J end by 3 bases, with 11 bases between. Looked up from germline, CDR1 is SGHRS and CDR2 is YFSETQ.

The table lists this clone with a few counts. The gene calls are TRBV5-8 and TRBJ2-1; unclear D gene. V gave up 0 bases and J gave up 10 bases, with 8 bases separating them. The CDR3 covers 12 residues. Germline values: CDR1 SGHTS, CDR2 YDEGEE. CDR3 protein: CASSLVGSEQFF. The DNA of the CDR3 is TGTGCCAGCAGCTTGGTAGGGTCGGAGCAGTTCTTC.

The count of this clone is one. This chain joins TRBV5-6 and TRBJ2-7; tentative D call: TRBD1 (5 bases). CDR1 and CDR2 (germline): SGHDT, YYEEEE. This CDR3 region has 15 residues. Trimming left V 4 bases short and J 3 bases short, with 17 bases between. The CDR3, as DNA: TGTGCCAGCAGCCCACTCGGTGCCCAGGGCTACGAGCAGTACTTC. This gives the protein CASSPLGAQGYEQYF.

The rearrangement uses TRBV5-4 and TRBJ1-6; TRBD1 is a possible D gene (5 bases). V was shortened by 3 bases and J by 10 bases, with 17 bases between the two germline ends. In germline, CDR1 is SGHNT, CDR2 YYREEE (reference sequence). This CDR3 contains 15 residues. The CDR3: CASSSPTGISSPLHF. The CDR3 nucleotides read TGTGCCAGCAGCTCGCCTACAGGAATTAGCTCACCCCTCCACTTT.

The chain joins TRBV27 to TRBJ2-5; 7 bases align to TRBD2. The end of the DNA aligns better with TRBJ2-7, so the J call may be wrong. The CDR3 contains 15 residues. Per germline, CDR1 MNHEY and CDR2 SMNVEV (reference sequence). Written as DNA, the CDR3 is TGTGCCAGCAGTTTATTAGGCGGGAGTGACTACGAGCAGTACTTC. Encoded protein: CASSLLGGSDYEQYF.

This chain joins TRBV11-3 and TRBJ1-6, with D unclear. Between the trimmed V and J ends, which lost 0 bases and 8 bases, there was a span of 5 bases. The CDR3 covers 13 residues. Looked up from germline, CDR1 is SGHNT and CDR2 is YENEEA. The CDR3 DNA reads TGTGCCAGCAGCTTAGAGAGGGATTCACCCCTCCACTTT. As protein: CASSLERDSPLHF.

The CDR3 region has the DNA TGTGCCAGCAGCTTAACAGGGGGCAATGAGCAGTTCTTC. It yields the protein CASSLTGGNEQFF. The chain is built from TRBV5-6 and TRBJ2-1, with 8 bases that match TRBD1. CDR3 size: 13 residues. V lost 2 bases, J lost 6 bases, and 1 base stayed unmatched. CDR1 is SGHDT, CDR2 YYEEEE, per germline.

This clone was observed a single time. This chain connects TRBV18 to TRBJ1-6, with TRBD1 matching over 8 bases. Trimming at V came to 3 bases and at J to 5 bases, leaving 3 bases not matched to a gene. Germline values: CDR1 KGHSH, CDR2 LQKENI. The CDR3 is made up of 15 amino acids. Written as DNA, the CDR3 is TGTGCCAGCTCACCTGCGACAGGGGATAATTCACCCCTCCACTTT. Its translation: CASSPATGDNSPLHF.

This clone appeared once. The chain couples TRBV18 to TRBJ2-3, with TRBD2 matching 12 bases. The CDR3 contains 16 residues. Germline V gene data show CDR1 as KGHSH and CDR2 as LQKENI. V lost 4 bases to trimming and J lost 3 bases; unmatched junction nucleotides: 5. The CDR3 DNA is TGTGCCAGCTCACTAAGACTAGCGGGAGATACAGATACGCAGTATTTT. Its protein product is CASSLRLAGDTDTQYF.

The sample holds one count of this clone. The V and J genes are TRBV5-4 and TRBJ2-2; D remains unclear. Trimming pared 4 bases from V and 0 bases from J, leaving 16 bases between. The length of the CDR3 is 17 residues. Germline values: CDR1 SGHNT, CDR2 YYREEE (reference sequence). As DNA, the CDR3 is TGTGCCAGCAGCCCCGGTGGGCGGATTACGAACACCGGGGAGCTGTTTTTT. Translated, it gives CASSPGGRITNTGELFF.